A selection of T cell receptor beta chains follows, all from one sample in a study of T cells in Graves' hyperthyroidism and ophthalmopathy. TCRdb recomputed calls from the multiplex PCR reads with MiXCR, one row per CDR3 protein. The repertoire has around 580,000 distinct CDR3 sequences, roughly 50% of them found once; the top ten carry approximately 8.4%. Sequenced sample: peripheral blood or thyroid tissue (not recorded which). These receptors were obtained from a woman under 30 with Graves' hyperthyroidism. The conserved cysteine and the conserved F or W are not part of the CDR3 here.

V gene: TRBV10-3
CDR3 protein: AISLAGDYRNQPQH

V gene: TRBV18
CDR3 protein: ASSQGQGETQY

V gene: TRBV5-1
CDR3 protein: ASSRTTGGGETQY

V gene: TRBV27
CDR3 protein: ASSASRNSGANVLT

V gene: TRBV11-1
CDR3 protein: ASSLAAGVQETQY

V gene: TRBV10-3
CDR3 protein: AISKDRGEPQH

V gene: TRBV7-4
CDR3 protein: ASSFRRLAGDNEQF

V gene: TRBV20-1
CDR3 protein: SAMRTSGRAWETQY

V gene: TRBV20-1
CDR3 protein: SATPSGRMVEQY

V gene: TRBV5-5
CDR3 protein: ACSLQGTGELF

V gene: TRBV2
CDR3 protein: ASSAYRAGGGETQY

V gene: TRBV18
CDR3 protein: ASSPGSGDGEQY

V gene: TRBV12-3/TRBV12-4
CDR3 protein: ASSQTGNIEKLF

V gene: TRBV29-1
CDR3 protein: SQGTSENYEQY

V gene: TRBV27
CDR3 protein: ASSAGTGDRQPQH

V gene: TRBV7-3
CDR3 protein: ASSPSRGAKQF

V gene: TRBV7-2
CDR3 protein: ASSGRVVGGELF

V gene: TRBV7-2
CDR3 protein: ASSLGGGRGSPLH

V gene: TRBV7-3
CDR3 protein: ASTSGGADTQY

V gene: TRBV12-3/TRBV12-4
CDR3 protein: ASSSNEQGIHTEAF

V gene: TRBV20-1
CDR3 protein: SARDREGLYEQY

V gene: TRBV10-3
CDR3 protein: AISRGRTGRAETQH

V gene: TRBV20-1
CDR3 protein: SAPRRTGGNSPLH

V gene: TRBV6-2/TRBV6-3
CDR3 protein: ASSLPSGISGNEQY

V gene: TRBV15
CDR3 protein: ATSWVAQSGANVLT

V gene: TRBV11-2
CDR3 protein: ASSLSGLGTDTQY

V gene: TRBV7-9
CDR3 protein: ASSPDPLNTEAF

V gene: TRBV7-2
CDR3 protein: ASSLAGGAGTQY

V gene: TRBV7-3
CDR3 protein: ASSFLDSPDNEQF